The 21 T cell receptor beta chains below were found in one sample sequenced in a study of post-analysis software for immune sequencing data. General observations from the study: Roughly 5 TRBV segments occurring more often in patients than controls included TRBV5-6, TRBV5-1 and TRBV20-1.

These receptors' targets are unknown. The authors incorporated unique molecular identifiers into the TCR beta cDNA libraries. TCRdb independently ran MiXCR on the PCR reads; one entry per CDR3 protein. In the table there are some 690,000 distinct CDR3 sequences, less than 35% of which are singletons. The sample was blood. The receptors stem from a girl aged 5 to 17 with multiple sclerosis.

Of note for this clonotype: A read error may account for a junction end that differs from germline. This sequence joins TRBV20-1 and TRBJ2-7, with 9 bases aligning to TRBD2. CDR1 is DFQATT and CDR2 is SNEGSKA in the germline V gene (reference sequence). This CDR3 has 14 residues. CDR3 sequence: CSAPRTSDSYEQYF. CDR3 nucleotide sequence: TGCAGTGCCCCCAGGACTAGCGATTCCTACGAACAGTACTTC.

This clonotype was counted ten times or more. The chain links TRBV29-1 to TRBJ2-1; perhaps D is TRBD1 or TRBD2 (5 bases each). With 3 bases removed from V and 4 bases from J, the gap between germline ends came to 16 bases. The CDR3 is 15 amino acids. The germline V gene encodes CDR1 SQVTM and CDR2 ANQGSEA. The CDR3 reads CSVEGRPVVYNEQFF. The CDR3 DNA reads as TGCAGCGTTGAGGGACGTCCTGTGGTTTACAATGAGCAGTTCTTC.

As regards this clonotype: This could be a read error, since a much larger clone is one nucleotide away. The J gene is TRBJ2-1, the V gene TRBV29-1; TRBD2 aligns across 8 bases. CDR1 and CDR2 (germline): SQVTM, ANQGSEA. The CDR3 is 13 amino acids. The CDR3 loop is CGVEGLAHNEQFF. The CDR3 DNA reads as TGCGGCGTTGAAGGACTAGCCCACAATGAGCAGTTCTTC.

The chain uses TRBV7-9 and TRBJ2-3; TRBD2 matches at 10 bases. V gave up 5 bases and J gave up 5 bases; unmatched junction bases: 10. Germline V lookup: CDR1 SEHNR, CDR2 FQNEAQ (reference sequence). This CDR3 is 16 amino acids long. This CDR3 reads CASSRIAGLAIDTQYF. In nucleotides, the CDR3 is TGTGCCAGCAGCCGTATCGCGGGACTAGCGATAGATACGCAGTATTTT. Combining the CDR3 with reference TRBV7-9 and TRBJ2-3 gives the whole variable domain DTGVSQNPRHKITKRGQNVTFRCDPISEHNRLYWYRQTLGQGPEFLTYFQNEAQLEKSRLLSDRFSAERPKGSFSTLEIQRTEQGDSAMYLCASSRIAGLAIDTQYFGPGTRLTVL.

In this sample, this clonotype turned up a few times. The chain is built from TRBV12-3 or TRBV12-4 and TRBJ1-1; the D gene is possibly TRBD1 (5 bases). CDR3 length equals 13 residues. V shed 1 base and J shed 3 bases, with 6 bases lying between them. This CDR3 reads CASSLDRYTEAFF. DNA of the CDR3: TGTGCCAGCAGTTTAGACAGGTACACTGAAGCTTTCTTT.

A few counts support this clonotype. This rearrangement joins TRBV15 to TRBJ2-5; tentatively, D is TRBD1 or TRBD2 (7 bases each). There are 15 residues in the CDR3. The V end was cut by 2 bases, the J end by 5 bases, with 15 bases between. Looked up from germline, CDR1 is LNHNV and CDR2 is YYDKDF (reference sequence). The CDR3 bases are TGTGCCACCAGCAGATACAGGGGAGGGATCGAGACCCAGTACTTC. Translating it yields CATSRYRGGIETQYF.

This clonotype was observed once. This CDR3 fails to terminate in the conserved phenylalanine or tryptophan, so it likely reflects a read error. This sequence joins TRBV18 and TRBJ2-2; 13 bases agree with TRBD2. With V trimmed by 3 bases and J by 1 base, 11 bases remained unmatched. Germline V gene data show CDR1 as KGHSH and CDR2 as LQKENI. This CDR3 region has 20 residues. The CDR3: CASSPPLGLAGALNTGELFL. CDR3 in DNA: TGTGCCAGCTCACCCCCCTTAGGACTAGCGGGGGCCTTGAACACCGGGGAGCTGTTTCTT.

This clonotype was detected a few times. The V and J genes are TRBV15 and TRBJ2-1; D is unresolved. The CDR3 runs to 14 residues. V was clipped by 1 base and J by 6 bases, with 10 bases between them. Germline V gene sequence: CDR1 LNHNV, CDR2 YYDKDF (reference sequence). In nucleotides, the CDR3 is TGTGCCACCAGCAGAGGGTGGCCAGCCAATGAGCAGTTCTTC. Translating it yields CATSRGWPANEQFF. The entire variable domain, with the rest obtained from reference TRBV15 and TRBJ2-1, is as follows: DAMVIQNPRYQVTQFGKPVTLSCSQTLNHNVMYWYQQKSSQAPKLLFHYYDKDFNNEADTPDNFQSRRPNTSFCFLDIRSPGLGDTAMYLCATSRGWPANEQFFGPGTRLTVL.

This clonotype has only a few counts. J is TRBJ1-4 and V is TRBV4-1; 10 bases align to TRBD1. Germline V CDR1 and CDR2: MGHRA, YSYEKL. The CDR3 length is 16 residues. Trimming removed 1 base from V and 10 bases from J; junction bases left unmatched: 9. CDR3 sequence: CASSQGSGTGVGKLFF. The CDR3 DNA reads as TGCGCCAGCAGCCAAGGATCAGGGACAGGGGTGGGAAAACTGTTTTTT.

There are a few counts of this clonotype. The chain has TRBV3-1 and TRBJ1-2; the match to TRBD1 covers 9 bases. Germline loops: CDR1 LGHDT, CDR2 YNNKEL (reference sequence). Trimming at V came to 5 bases and at J to 2 bases, leaving 6 bases not matched to a gene. CDR3 length equals 15 residues. The CDR3 here is CASSFRQGVNYGYTF. In DNA form, the CDR3 reads TGTGCCAGCAGCTTCCGACAGGGGGTGAACTATGGCTACACCTTC.

The gene calls are TRBV7-2 and TRBJ1-5; perhaps TRBD1 as D (5 bases). V was cut by 5 bases and J by 9 bases, with 20 bases left in between. Per germline, CDR1 SGHTA and CDR2 FQGNSA. The CDR3 loop spans 15 amino acids. The CDR3 protein is CASSPPLGLQGPQHF. CDR3 bases: TGTGCCAGCAGCCCCCCTTTAGGGTTGCAGGGGCCCCAGCATTTT.

The chain couples TRBV7-2 to TRBJ2-5, with D perhaps TRBD1 (6 bases). From germline, CDR1 is SGHTA and CDR2 FQGNSA. The germline V and J ends were trimmed by 4 bases and 2 bases, with 14 bases remaining between them. This CDR3 contains 15 residues. CDR3 bases: TGTGCCAGCAGCTCCGCTGGTGACAGGCAAGAGACCCAGTACTTC. Protein: CASSSAGDRQETQYF.

Many counts were recorded for this clonotype. V is TRBV7-9 and J is TRBJ2-5; the D call may be TRBD1 or TRBD2 (5 bases each). The germline V gene has CDR1 SEHNR and CDR2 FQNEAQ (reference sequence). The CDR3 runs 13 residues. The ends were cut back, 1 base at V and 13 bases at J, with 16 bases in the middle. This CDR3 reads CASSLGAHGATYF. The CDR3 bases are TGTGCCAGCAGCTTAGGCGCCCACGGGGCGACGTACTTC.

This clonotype was counted between two and nine times. This sequence joins TRBV4-1 and TRBJ2-1; 8 nucleotides line up with TRBD2. The CDR3 length is 14 residues. Germline-derived CDR1 and CDR2 are MGHRA and YSYEKL. J lost 2 bases, V lost 6 bases, and 3 bases had no gene match. Written as DNA, the CDR3 is TGCGCCAGCAGAGCGGGGGCCGCCTACAATGAGCAGTTCTTC. It specifies CASRAGAAYNEQFF.

This clonotype was observed a few times. This chain uses TRBV6-1 with TRBJ1-1; a weak D match, TRBD1 (6 bases). This CDR3 comprises 15 residues. The germline gives CDR1 MNHNS, CDR2 SASEGT. V was clipped by 5 bases and J by 4 bases, with 17 bases between them. The DNA for the CDR3 is TGTGCCAGCAGTCCCTCAAGGGGGGGACTCACTGAAGCTTTCTTT. Translated: CASSPSRGGLTEAFF.

V is TRBV5-1 and J is TRBJ1-6, with D perhaps TRBD1 (5 bases). CDR3 size: 15 residues. The V gene's germline CDR1 is SGHRS and CDR2 YFSETQ. V was trimmed by 4 bases and J by 6 bases, leaving 14 bases between them. The CDR3 region is CASSAGTASNSPLHF. As DNA, the CDR3 is TGCGCCAGCAGCGCCGGGACGGCGTCTAATTCACCCCTCCACTTT.

V and J are TRBV7-9 and TRBJ2-1; 12 bases fit TRBD1. J lost 9 bases, V lost 2 bases, and 2 bases had no gene match. This CDR3 comprises 14 residues. The germline V gene encodes CDR1 SEHNR and CDR2 FQNEAQ (reference sequence). This CDR3 is CASSLPGQGAEQFF. The CDR3 DNA follows: TGTGCCAGCAGCTTACCGGGACAGGGGGCTGAGCAGTTCTTC. Drawing the rest from reference TRBV7-9 and TRBJ2-1, the complete variable domain is DTGVSQNPRHKITKRGQNVTFRCDPISEHNRLYWYRQTLGQGPEFLTYFQNEAQLEKSRLLSDRFSAERPKGSFSTLEIQRTEQGDSAMYLCASSLPGQGAEQFFGPGTRLTVL.

The rearrangement joins TRBV5-4 to TRBJ2-5; 7 bases map to TRBD2. After removal of 2 bases from V and 1 base from J, the junction contained 5 bases not matched to a gene. The CDR3 covers 15 residues. Germline CDR1 reads SGHNT; CDR2 reads YYREEE (reference sequence). This CDR3 reads CASSFAGVSQETQYF. The CDR3 DNA reads as TGTGCCAGCAGCTTCGCGGGGGTTAGCCAAGAGACCCAGTACTTC.

J is TRBJ2-5 and V is TRBV6-2 or TRBV6-3, with D possibly matching TRBD2 (6 bases). The end of the DNA aligns better with TRBJ2-7, so the J call may be wrong. CDR3 size: 13 residues. Germline CDR1 and CDR2: MNHEY and SVGEGT. For the CDR3, the DNA is TGTGCCAGCAGTTACTCGATGGGACTCGAGCAGTACTTC. Its translation: CASSYSMGLEQYF.

This sequence joins TRBV4-1 and TRBJ2-5; 8 nucleotides line up with TRBD1. The CDR3 totals 16 residues. V lost 4 bases to trimming and J lost 0 bases; unmatched junction nucleotides: 7. The germline V gene encodes CDR1 MGHRA and CDR2 YSYEKL. The DNA of the CDR3 is TGCGCCAGCAGCCCCCGGGGACAGGTGGACCAAGAGACCCAGTACTTC. It is translated as CASSPRGQVDQETQYF.

V is TRBV20-1 and J is TRBJ2-5; a possible D gene is TRBD1 (5 bases). Near its end, the DNA agrees better with TRBJ2-7, so the J call may be wrong. The germline CDR1 and CDR2 sequences are DFQATT and SNEGSKA (reference sequence). CDR3 length equals 15 residues. Written as DNA, the CDR3 is TGCAGTGCTGCCGCCAGGGAATCCAGCTCCTACGAGCAGTACTTC. This sequence encodes CSAAARESSSYEQYF.